This TCR beta chain comes out of a study of Tregs in tolerant kidney transplant recipients. Study-wide context: Mixed chimerism was transient after nonmyeloablative marrow transplants from related graft donors.

A remark on this clone: Its cognate antigen is unknown. Read coverage stops 3 residues before the CDR3 terminus; the germline J gene supplies the remainder.

Germline V gene sequence: CDR1 LNHDA, CDR2 SQIVND (reference sequence). This CDR3 is built from 11 residues. V gave up 7 bases and J gave up 4 bases, with 4 bases separating them. Generated by immunoSEQ multiplex PCR, the TCRdb table keeps only in-frame clones and is missing some. This sample carries 45,000 to 55,000 clones, with about 0.85% going to the ten biggest clones. The study, taken as a whole, reports: Tregs expanded with activated donor B cells seemed most donor-specific.

Sample: CD4+ T cells from blood, taken before the transplant. The genes are TRBV19 and TRBJ1-4; the D is unclear. The TCR sequence derives from a human donor who received a combined kidney and bone marrow transplant. The part of the CDR3 DNA that was read is TGTGCCAGTATTCATAATGAAAAA. This sequence encodes CASIHNEK. The whole CDR3 region reads CASIHNEKLFF.